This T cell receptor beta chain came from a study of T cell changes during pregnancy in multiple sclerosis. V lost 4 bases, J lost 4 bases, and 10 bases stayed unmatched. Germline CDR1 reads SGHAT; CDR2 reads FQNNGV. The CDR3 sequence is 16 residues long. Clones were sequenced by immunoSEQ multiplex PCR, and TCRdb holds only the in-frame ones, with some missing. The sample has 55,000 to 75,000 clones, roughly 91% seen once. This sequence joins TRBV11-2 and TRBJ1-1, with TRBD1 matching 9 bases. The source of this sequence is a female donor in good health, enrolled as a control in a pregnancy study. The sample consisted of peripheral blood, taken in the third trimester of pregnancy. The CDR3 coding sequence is TGTGCCAGCAGCTCGCCGACAGGGGGTTGGGGCACTGAAGCTTTCTTT. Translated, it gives CASSSPTGGWGTEAFF.